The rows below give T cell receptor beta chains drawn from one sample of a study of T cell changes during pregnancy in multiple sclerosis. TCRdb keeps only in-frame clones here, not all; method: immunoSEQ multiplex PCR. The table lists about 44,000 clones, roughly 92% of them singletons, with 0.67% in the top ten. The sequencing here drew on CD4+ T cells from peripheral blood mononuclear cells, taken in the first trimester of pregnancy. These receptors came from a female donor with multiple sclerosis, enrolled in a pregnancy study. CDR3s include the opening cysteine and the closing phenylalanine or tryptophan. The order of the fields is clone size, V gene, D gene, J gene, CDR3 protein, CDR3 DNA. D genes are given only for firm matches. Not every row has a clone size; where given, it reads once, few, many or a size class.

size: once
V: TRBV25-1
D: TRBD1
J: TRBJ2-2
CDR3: CASQQGMPPDTGELFF
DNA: TGTGCCAGCCAACAGGGGATGCCACCGGACACCGGGGAGCTGTTTTTT

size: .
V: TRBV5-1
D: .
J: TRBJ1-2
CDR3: CASTSGLDYGYTF
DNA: TGCGCCAGCACTTCGGGACTTGACTATGGCTACACCTTC

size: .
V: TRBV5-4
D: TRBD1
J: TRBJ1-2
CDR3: CASSPETTGTYGYTF
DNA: TGTGCCAGCAGCCCCGAGACGACAGGGACCTATGGCTACACCTTC

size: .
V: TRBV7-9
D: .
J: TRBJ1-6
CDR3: CASTLIPNSGLSLHF
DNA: TGTGCCAGCACCCTTATACCCAACAGTGGACTATCCCTCCACTTT

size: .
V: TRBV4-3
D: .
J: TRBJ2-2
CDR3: CASSQDLGGAMGAGELFF
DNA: TGCGCCAGCAGCCAAGATCTGGGGGGGGCGATGGGAGCCGGGGAGCTGTTTTTT

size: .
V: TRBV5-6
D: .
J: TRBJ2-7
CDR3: CASSQGLSYEQYF
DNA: TGTGCCAGCAGCCAGGGGCTTTCCTACGAGCAGTACTTC

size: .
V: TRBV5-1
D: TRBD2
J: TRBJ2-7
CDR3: CASSLSGRGGFGEQYF
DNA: TGCGCCAGCAGCCTCAGCGGGAGGGGGGGATTCGGCGAGCAGTACTTC

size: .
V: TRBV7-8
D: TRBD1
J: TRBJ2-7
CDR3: CASSLKPMDRDEQYF
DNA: TGTGCCAGCAGCTTAAAACCAATGGACAGGGACGAGCAGTACTTC

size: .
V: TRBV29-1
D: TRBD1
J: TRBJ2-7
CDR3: CSVGQGTHYEQYF
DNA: TGCAGCGTTGGACAGGGAACCCACTACGAGCAGTACTTC

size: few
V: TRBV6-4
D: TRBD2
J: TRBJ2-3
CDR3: CASSSAAGGLNTQYF
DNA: TGTGCCAGCTCCTCCGCGGCGGGGGGCTTAAATACGCAGTATTTT

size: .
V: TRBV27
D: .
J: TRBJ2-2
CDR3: CASKLEVYTGELFF
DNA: TGTGCCAGCAAACTGGAGGTTTACACCGGGGAGCTGTTTTTT

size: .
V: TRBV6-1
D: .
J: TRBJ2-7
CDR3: CASSRGDEQYF
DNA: TGTGCCAGCAGTAGGGGCGACGAGCAGTACTTC

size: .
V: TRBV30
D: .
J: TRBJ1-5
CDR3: CAWSVTVSNQPQHF
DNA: TGTGCCTGGAGTGTGACAGTTAGCAATCAGCCCCAGCATTTT

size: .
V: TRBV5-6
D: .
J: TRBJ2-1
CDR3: CASSLRGGTSYNEQFF
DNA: TGTGCCAGCAGCTTGAGGGGGGGTACCTCCTACAATGAGCAGTTCTTC

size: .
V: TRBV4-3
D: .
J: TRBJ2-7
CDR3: CASSRSGPYEQYF
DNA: TGCGCCAGCAGCCGTTCAGGGCCCTACGAGCAGTACTTC

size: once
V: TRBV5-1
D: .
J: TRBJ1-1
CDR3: CASSLEIRGSTEAFF
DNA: TGCGCCAGCAGCTTAGAAATTCGGGGTAGCACTGAAGCTTTCTTT

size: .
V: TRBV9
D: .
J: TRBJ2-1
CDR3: CASSVSLSYNEQFF
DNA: TGTGCCAGCAGCGTAAGCCTTTCCTACAATGAGCAGTTCTTC

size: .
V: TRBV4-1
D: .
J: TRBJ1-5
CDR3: CASSQVSGVGDQPQHF
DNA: TGCGCCAGCAGCCAAGTCTCGGGGGTGGGGGATCAGCCCCAGCATTTT

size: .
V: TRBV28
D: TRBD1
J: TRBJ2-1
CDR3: CASRATGLNEQFF
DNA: TGTGCCAGCAGAGCGACAGGGCTCAATGAGCAGTTCTTC

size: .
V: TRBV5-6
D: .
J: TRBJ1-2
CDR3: CASSYVGSKGEGYTF
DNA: TGTGCCAGCAGCTATGTGGGATCTAAGGGAGAGGGCTACACCTTC

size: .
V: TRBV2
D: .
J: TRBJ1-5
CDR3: CASRVGNQPQHF
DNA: TGTGCCAGCCGGGTCGGCAATCAGCCCCAGCATTTT

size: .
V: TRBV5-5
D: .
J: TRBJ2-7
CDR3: CASSLASSAYEQYF
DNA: TGTGCCAGCAGCTTGGCCTCGTCCGCCTACGAGCAGTACTTC

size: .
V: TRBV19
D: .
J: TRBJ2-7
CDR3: CASSTYQGSYEQYF
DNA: TGTGCCAGTAGTACTTATCAGGGGTCCTACGAGCAGTACTTC

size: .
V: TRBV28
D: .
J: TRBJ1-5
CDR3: CASNRGISNQPQHF
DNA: TGTGCCAGCAATAGGGGGATTAGCAATCAGCCCCAGCATTTT

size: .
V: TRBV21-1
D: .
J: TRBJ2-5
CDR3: CASSKFLNGGIWQETQYF
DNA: TGTGCCAGCAGCAAATTTCTCAACGGCGGGATTTGGCAAGAGACCCAGTACTTC

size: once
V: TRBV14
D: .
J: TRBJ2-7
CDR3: CASSQDYREGEQYF
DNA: TGTGCCAGCAGCCAAGACTACAGGGAGGGCGAGCAGTACTTC

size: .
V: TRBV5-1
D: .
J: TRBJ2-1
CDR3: CASSSKGSEGTSYNEQFF
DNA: TGCGCCAGCAGCTCGAAAGGATCGGAGGGCACATCCTACAATGAGCAGTTCTTC

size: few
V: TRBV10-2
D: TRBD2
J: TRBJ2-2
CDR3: CASKKAGEFPGELFF
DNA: TGCGCCAGTAAGAAAGCGGGAGAGTTTCCCGGGGAGCTGTTTTTT

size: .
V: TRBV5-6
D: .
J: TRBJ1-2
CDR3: CASRGFGKQAGGYTF
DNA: TGTGCCAGCAGGGGCTTTGGGAAACAGGCTGGTGGCTACACCTTC

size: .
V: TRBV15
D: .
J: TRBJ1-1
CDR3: CATSRGGPPNTEAFF
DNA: TGTGCCACCAGCAGAGGAGGGCCACCGAACACTGAAGCTTTCTTT

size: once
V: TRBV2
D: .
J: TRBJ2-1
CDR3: CASSEVVKRHEQFF
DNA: TGTGCCAGCAGTGAAGTGGTTAAGCGGCATGAGCAGTTCTTC

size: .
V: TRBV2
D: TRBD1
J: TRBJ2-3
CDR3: CASSATGDSTDTQYF
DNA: TGTGCCAGCAGTGCGACAGGGGACAGCACAGATACGCAGTATTTT

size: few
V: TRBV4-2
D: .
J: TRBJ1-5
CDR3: CASSQDLANGQPQHF
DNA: TGTGCCAGCAGCCAAGATCTTGCCAACGGTCAGCCCCAGCATTTT

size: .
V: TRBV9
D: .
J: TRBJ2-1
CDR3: CASSTSAGPSYNEQFF
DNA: TGTGCCAGCAGCACCTCCGCGGGACCCTCCTACAATGAGCAGTTCTTC

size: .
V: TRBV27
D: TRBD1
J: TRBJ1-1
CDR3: CASRRQGAITEAFF
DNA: TGTGCCAGCAGACGACAGGGGGCAATCACTGAAGCTTTCTTT

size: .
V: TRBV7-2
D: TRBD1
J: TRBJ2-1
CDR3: CASSSHGQGYNEQFF
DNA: TGTGCCAGCAGCTCCCATGGACAGGGATACAATGAGCAGTTCTTC

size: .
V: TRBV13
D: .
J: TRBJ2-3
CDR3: CASSPWTHRPDTQYF
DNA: TGTGCCAGCAGCCCCTGGACGCACAGGCCAGATACGCAGTATTTT

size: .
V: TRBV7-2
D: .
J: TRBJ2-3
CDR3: CASSPITSTDTQYF
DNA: TGTGCCAGCAGCCCTATAACTAGCACAGATACGCAGTATTTT

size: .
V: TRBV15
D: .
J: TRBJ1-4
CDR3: CATSTPVPGRGLFF
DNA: TGTGCCACCAGCACCCCAGTCCCAGGTAGGGGACTGTTTTTT

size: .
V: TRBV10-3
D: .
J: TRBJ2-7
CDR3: CAISESGGGFSHEQYF
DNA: TGTGCCATCAGTGAGTCGGGAGGGGGGTTTTCCCACGAGCAGTACTTC

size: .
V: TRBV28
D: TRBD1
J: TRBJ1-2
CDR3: CASSIGTGRSYGYTF
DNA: TGTGCCAGCAGCATTGGGACAGGGAGGAGCTATGGCTACACCTTC

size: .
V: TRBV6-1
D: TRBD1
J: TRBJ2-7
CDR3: CASSENWTGPSEQYF
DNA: TGTGCCAGCAGTGAAAATTGGACAGGGCCGAGCGAGCAGTACTTC

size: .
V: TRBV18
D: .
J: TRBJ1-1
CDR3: CASSPRLTENTEAFF
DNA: TGTGCCAGCTCCCCGAGGTTAACGGAGAACACTGAAGCTTTCTTT

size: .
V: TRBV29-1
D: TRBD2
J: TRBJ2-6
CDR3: CSARGSSGANVLTF
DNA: TGCAGCGCCCGCGGGAGTTCTGGGGCCAACGTCCTGACTTTC

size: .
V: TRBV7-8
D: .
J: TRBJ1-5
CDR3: CASSRRGEGNQPQHF
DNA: TGTGCCAGCAGCCGACGGGGGGAAGGCAATCAGCCCCAGCATTTT

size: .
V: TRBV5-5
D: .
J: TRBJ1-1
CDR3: CASSFQIYTEAFF
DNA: TGTGCCAGCAGCTTTCAGATATACACTGAAGCTTTCTTT

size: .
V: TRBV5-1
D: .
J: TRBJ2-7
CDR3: CASSFGIMTVTKNYEQYF
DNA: TGCGCCAGCAGCTTCGGCATAATGACCGTGACTAAAAACTACGAGCAGTACTTC

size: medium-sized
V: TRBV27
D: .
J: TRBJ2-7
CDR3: CASSLFSREQYF
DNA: TGTGCCAGCAGTTTATTTTCGCGGGAGCAGTACTTC

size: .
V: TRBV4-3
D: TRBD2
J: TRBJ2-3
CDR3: CASSQDPGWYGEGQDTQYF
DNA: TGCGCCAGCAGCCAAGATCCCGGGTGGTACGGGGAGGGCCAGGATACGCAGTATTTT

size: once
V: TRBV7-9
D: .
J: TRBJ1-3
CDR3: CASSPGGGISGNTIYF
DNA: TGTGCCAGCAGCCCGGGGGGGGGAATCTCTGGAAACACCATATATTTT

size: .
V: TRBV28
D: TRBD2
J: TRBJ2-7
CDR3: CASSFRAGGRYEQYF
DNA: TGTGCCAGCAGTTTTCGGGCGGGAGGGCGGTACGAGCAGTACTTC

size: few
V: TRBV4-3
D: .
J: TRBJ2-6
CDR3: CASSLTGTTSGANVLTF
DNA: TGCGCCAGCAGCCTGACAGGTACCACCTCTGGGGCCAACGTCCTGACTTTC

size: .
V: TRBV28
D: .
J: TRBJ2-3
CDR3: CASSSRTTSRDTQYF
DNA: TGTGCCAGCAGTTCACGGACTACTTCGAGAGATACGCAGTATTTT

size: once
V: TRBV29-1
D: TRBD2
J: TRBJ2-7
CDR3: CSARDYHSSYEQYF
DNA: TGCAGCGCCCGGGACTACCATAGCTCCTACGAGCAGTACTTC